This T cell receptor (beta chain) emerged from a study of cytomegalovirus exposure and HLA in healthy donors. For this clone: Its antigen remains unidentified.

Findings of the study overall: A later analysis by the authors found several of the most significant clusters apparently linked to common viral pathogens. In an earlier analysis, in several hundred donors, most V segments appeared productive either ~90% or ~30% of the time.

Germline V gene lookup returns CDR1 MDHEN and CDR2 SYDVKM. V shed 8 bases and J shed 9 bases, with 14 bases lying between them. The CDR3 is 11 residues long. The PCR employed 60 Vbeta primers together with 13 Jbeta primers. Clones were read by immunoSEQ multiplex PCR, and TCRdb kept only the in-frame ones, dropping some. The table records some 190,000 clones, 87% of them present only once. The specimen sequenced was PBMCs. The sequence was obtained from a man aged 25 to 40 in good health and CMV-seronegative. The gene calls are TRBV28 and TRBJ2-7; D is unresolved. The CDR3 DNA reads as TGTGCCAGCGGGCCTATACGAGTGCAGTACTTC. This encodes CASGPIRVQYF.